These 17 T cell receptor beta chains came from one sample sequenced in a study of response to subunit inactivated influenza vaccine. TCRdb re-called the RT-PCR reads through MiXCR, storing one row per CDR3 protein. The sample consists of more than 500,000 distinct CDR3 sequences, about 11% of them appearing once. These same records also appear under a second study, on T cells expressing NK-cell markers. That paper adds: In generating TCR beta cDNA, 5'RACE template switching with UMIs was used.

The sequencing here drew on PBMCs from blood, taken on the day of vaccination. These receptors all stem from a man aged 45-65 years who received an inactivated influenza vaccine.

This clonotype was detected only a few times. This chain links TRBV2 with TRBJ1-5, with D unclear. This CDR3 has 13 residues. Trimming cost V 4 bases and J 0 bases, with 4 bases left between them. Germline V lookup: CDR1 SNHLY, CDR2 FYNNEI. CDR3 in DNA: TGTGCCAGCAGTGGAAATAGCAATCAGCCCCAGCATTTT. It encodes CASSGNSNQPQHF. The full variable domain, in which reference TRBV2 and TRBJ1-5 provide the parts outside the CDR3, is EPEVTQTPSHQVTQMGQEVILRCVPISNHLYFYWYRQILGQKVEFLVSFYNNEISEKSEIFDDQFSVERPDGSNFTLKIRSTKLEDSAMYFCASSGNSNQPQHFGDGTRLSIL.

CDR3 DNA: TGTGCCACCAGCAGAGTCCAGGGTGAAAAACTGTTTTTT. Its protein is CATSRVQGEKLFF. The chain joins TRBV15 to TRBJ1-4; D is perhaps TRBD1 (5 bases). Germline V gives CDR1 LNHNV, CDR2 YYDKDF (reference sequence). Trimming cost V 1 base and J 7 bases, with 7 bases left between them. The CDR3 covers 13 residues.

In its sample, this clonotype was seen a few times. V and J are TRBV28 and TRBJ2-3; D not certain. V was clipped by 8 bases and J by 4 bases, with 10 bases between them. The CDR3 has 12 residues. In germline, CDR1 is MDHEN, CDR2 SYDVKM. The CDR3 DNA reads as TGTGCCAGCGAGGCTAGTTCAGATACGCAGTATTTT. Translated: CASEASSDTQYF.

V and J are TRBV15 and TRBJ2-3; tentative D call: TRBD1 (5 bases). Germline lookup yields CDR1 LNHNV and CDR2 YYDKDF (reference sequence). The CDR3 length is 17 residues. The ends were cut back, 0 bases at V and 0 bases at J, with 13 bases in the middle. The CDR3 sequence: CATSRDWGRTSTDTQYF. CDR3 in DNA: TGTGCCACCAGCAGAGATTGGGGCCGAACTAGCACAGATACGCAGTATTTT. The full variable domain, completed using reference TRBV15 and TRBJ2-3, is DAMVIQNPRYQVTQFGKPVTLSCSQTLNHNVMYWYQQKSSQAPKLLFHYYDKDFNNEADTPDNFQSRRPNTSFCFLDIRSPGLGDTAMYLCATSRDWGRTSTDTQYFGPGTRLTVL.

This clonotype was picked up a small number of times. The gene calls are TRBV11-2 and TRBJ2-7; the D call may be TRBD1 or TRBD2 (5 bases each). The CDR3 is 14 residues long. CDR1 is SGHAT, CDR2 FQNNGV, per germline. Deletions cut 1 base from V and 7 bases from J, with 14 bases between. CDR3 sequence (DNA): TGTGCCAGCAGCTTAGGGGGACCGCTTAAGGAGCAGTACTTC. Translating it yields CASSLGGPLKEQYF.

This clonotype was found a few times. V is TRBV6-5 and J is TRBJ2-6; D assignment may be TRBD1 or TRBD2 (5 bases each). Deletions cut 0 bases from V and 4 bases from J, with 16 bases between. Germline V CDR1 and CDR2: MNHEY, SVGAGI. The CDR3 has 18 amino acids. The CDR3 region is CASSYSPVGVTGANVLTF. Here the CDR3 DNA reads TGTGCCAGCAGTTACTCCCCAGTGGGGGTTACAGGGGCCAACGTCCTGACTTTC.

This clonotype has a handful of counts. The V call is TRBV30, the J call TRBJ2-1; weak D call: TRBD1 (6 bases). V was shortened by 2 bases and J by 12 bases, with 17 bases between the two germline ends. The CDR3 consists of 13 residues. From germline, CDR1 is GTSNPN and CDR2 SVGIG (reference sequence). In DNA form, the CDR3 reads TGTGCCTGGAGTCGTTCGACCGGGACAATGCAGTTCTTC. It codes for CAWSRSTGTMQFF. Variable domain in full (rest from reference TRBV30 and TRBJ2-1): SQTIHQWPATLVQPVGSPLSLECTVEGTSNPNLYWYRQAAGRGLQLLFYSVGIGQISSEVPQNLSASRPQDRQFILSSKKLLLSDSGFYLCAWSRSTGTMQFFGPGTRLTVL.

DNA of the CDR3: TGTGCCTGGAGCGCTTTGGGGTCGAAACAGGGGGAAGAGACCCAGTACTTC. This gives the protein CAWSALGSKQGEETQYF. The chain links TRBV30 to TRBJ2-5; 8 nucleotides match TRBD1. V shed 3 bases, J shed 3 bases, and the junction held 15 bases outside the gene matches. Germline CDR1 GTSNPN, CDR2 SVGIG (reference sequence). The CDR3 totals 17 residues.

This clonotype was detected ten times or more. This sequence joins TRBV5-1 and TRBJ2-3, with a weak D call TRBD2 (6 bases). Germline CDR1 is SGHRS and CDR2 is YFSETQ. CDR3 length equals 13 residues. V shed 5 bases and J shed 4 bases, with 11 bases lying between them. This CDR3 reads CASSAGTSDTQYF. In nucleotides, the CDR3 is TGCGCCAGCAGTGCCGGGACTTCAGATACGCAGTATTTT.

This clonotype was recorded many times. CDR3 DNA sequence: TGCGCCAGCAGCGTTGGACTAGCGGGTACCTACGAGCAGTACTTC. Amino acids: CASSVGLAGTYEQYF. The V call is TRBV5-1, the J call TRBJ2-7; 11 bases fit TRBD2. The junction had 5 bases not matched to a gene; V was cut back by 4 bases and J by 2 bases. This CDR3 comprises 15 residues. CDR1 is SGHRS and CDR2 is YFSETQ in the germline V gene.

CDR3: CSATAYVSAGGFYEQYF. The CDR3 coding sequence is TGCAGTGCCACCGCCTATGTCTCGGCAGGGGGATTCTACGAGCAGTACTTC. This chain uses TRBV20-1 with TRBJ2-7; TRBD1 aligns across 7 bases. The trim removed 6 bases at V and 3 bases at J, leaving 20 bases unmatched. The CDR3 consists of 17 residues. The V gene's germline CDR1 is DFQATT and CDR2 SNEGSKA (reference sequence).

Ten or more counts support this clonotype. The chain has TRBV7-8 and TRBJ1-5; D unclear. The CDR3 covers 14 residues. Germline CDR1 SGHVS, CDR2 FQNEAQ. V lost 1 base to trimming and J lost 2 bases, with 6 bases between them. CDR3 sequence reads: CASSLVAGNQPQHF. CDR3 sequence (DNA): TGTGCCAGCAGCTTAGTTGCGGGCAATCAGCCCCAGCATTTT.

This clonotype has just a few counts. The V and J genes are TRBV18 and TRBJ2-1, with 8 bases lining up with TRBD2. Germline CDR1 reads KGHSH; CDR2 reads LQKENI. This CDR3 region has 16 residues. V was clipped by 0 bases and J by 2 bases; unmatched bases: 3. This CDR3 reads CASSPPTGGPYNEQFF. The CDR3 DNA reads TGTGCCAGCTCACCACCGACGGGGGGGCCCTACAATGAGCAGTTCTTC.

This clonotype has more than one count but fewer than ten. The V gene is TRBV12-3 or TRBV12-4, the J gene TRBJ2-7; 10 bases align to TRBD2. The CDR3 has 14 amino acids. Trimming took 6 bases from V and 5 from J; bases not matched to a gene: 7. This CDR3 reads CASRDSGGRNEQYF. CDR3 DNA sequence: TGTGCCAGCAGAGATAGCGGGGGGAGGAACGAGCAGTACTTC.

This clonotype was observed a few times. This chain joins TRBV4-1 and TRBJ2-1; the D is unclear. CDR1 and CDR2 (germline): MGHRA, YSYEKL. This CDR3 comprises 14 residues. Trimming shortened V by 2 bases and J by 1 base, and 6 bases separated the two germline ends. This chain's CDR3 is CASSQIGSYNEQFF. CDR3 nucleotides: TGCGCCAGCAGCCAAATTGGATCCTACAATGAGCAGTTCTTC.

The V and J genes are TRBV3-1 and TRBJ2-7; 9 bases align to TRBD1. Germline V gives CDR1 LGHDT, CDR2 YNNKEL (reference sequence). V trimming: 4 bases; J trimming: 5 bases; junction bases outside the gene matches: 12. The CDR3 is 16 residues long. The CDR3 protein is CASSRYPGQGVNEQYF. In DNA, the CDR3 is TGTGCCAGCAGCCGTTATCCGGGACAGGGCGTTAACGAGCAGTACTTC.

Only a few counts were recorded for this clonotype. This rearrangement joins TRBV20-1 to TRBJ2-3; tentative D call: TRBD2 (5 bases). Germline loops: CDR1 DFQATT, CDR2 SNEGSKA (reference sequence). Trimming pared 5 bases from V and 1 base from J, leaving 19 bases between. This CDR3 comprises 16 residues. The CDR3 loop reads CSASTPEAVGTDTQYF. The CDR3 DNA reads TGCAGTGCTTCGACCCCGGAGGCGGTCGGCACAGATACGCAGTATTTT.